Sequencing of this TCR beta chain was carried out in a study of T cell repertoires in cytomegalovirus infection. About the research overall: Indications of both CMV infection and matching HLA type were provided by public TCR beta signatures.

The V gene's germline CDR1 is MNHGY and CDR2 SAAAGT. V was cut by 7 bases and J by 4 bases, with 17 bases left in between. The CDR3 sequence is 14 residues long. One entry per CDR3 protein, called by TCRdb with MiXCR from the reads. The sample has 150,000 to 200,000 distinct CDR3 sequences, 17% seen once; the top ten hold around 20%. Whole-study results and caveats: Cumulated frequencies of public TCR beta families served to identify carriers of CMV plus the relevant HLA. The response measured ex vivo was dominated by TCR beta clonotypes (HLA-C-restricted and CMV-specific).

This clonotype was seen a handful of times. Its antigen is undetermined. The V gene is TRBV6-8, the J gene TRBJ2-7, with D tentatively TRBD2 (6 bases). The sequence was collected from a human donor in good health (CMV status not recorded). Some clones in this sample may be carry-over from other donors' samples. The sequencing sample was made of CD8+ T cells from PBMCs. CDR3 nucleotide sequence: TGTGCCAGCACTAACGGGGGTGCAATATACGAGCAGTACTTC. It translates to CASTNGGAIYEQYF.